This paragraph reports one TCR beta chain. CD8+ and CD4+ blood T cells underwent TCR beta sequencing. The patients with Susac syndrome satisfied recently defined diagnostic criteria for either definite or probable disease. Trimming cost V 6 bases and J 2 bases, with 7 bases left between them. The germline V gene has CDR1 DFQATT and CDR2 SNEGSKA (reference sequence). The CDR3 covers 11 residues. With random hexamers, reverse transcription was performed on roughly 0.45 to 1 ug of RNA. TCRdb re-derived calls from the immunoSEQ multiplex PCR reads in MiXCR, one entry per CDR3 protein. Of more than 150,000 distinct CDR3 sequences in the sample, roughly 95% were seen once. This entry comes from a study of CD8 T cells in Susac syndrome. On the study more broadly: At blood draw, Susac syndrome patients were therapy-naive, on corticosteroids, or on intravenous immunoglobulin alone.

The source of this sequence is a human donor with Susac syndrome. The genes are TRBV20-1 and TRBJ2-5; D is ambiguous. Sequencing input: CD4+ T cells from PBMCs. For the CDR3, the DNA is TGCAGTGCCTGGCGTCAAGAGACCCAGTACTTC. Its translation is CSAWRQETQYF.